This T cell receptor (beta chain) was obtained from a study of blood T cell repertoires in COVID-19. As handled by the study authors: Estimation of nucleated cell counts relied on the amplification of reference gene primers. Profiling relied on immunoSEQ multiplex PCR, and the TCRdb table lists in-frame clones only, not all of them. That table gives V, J and clone size, and the DNA gave D and trimming. The table has hundreds of thousands of clones, 85% to 90% seen once. The germline V gene encodes CDR1 SGHNT and CDR2 YYREEE (reference sequence). The CDR3 length is 15 residues. V lost 0 bases to trimming and J lost 8 bases, with 12 bases between them.

This sequence originates from a woman aged 50 to 60 with COVID-19, enrolled during active disease. The sequencing input was peripheral blood. The chain recombines TRBV5-4 with TRBJ1-6; perhaps TRBD1 as D (6 bases). The DNA for the CDR3 is TGTGCCAGCAGCTTGGGGAACAGGGAGTATTCACCCCTCCACTTT. Protein sequence: CASSLGNREYSPLHF.